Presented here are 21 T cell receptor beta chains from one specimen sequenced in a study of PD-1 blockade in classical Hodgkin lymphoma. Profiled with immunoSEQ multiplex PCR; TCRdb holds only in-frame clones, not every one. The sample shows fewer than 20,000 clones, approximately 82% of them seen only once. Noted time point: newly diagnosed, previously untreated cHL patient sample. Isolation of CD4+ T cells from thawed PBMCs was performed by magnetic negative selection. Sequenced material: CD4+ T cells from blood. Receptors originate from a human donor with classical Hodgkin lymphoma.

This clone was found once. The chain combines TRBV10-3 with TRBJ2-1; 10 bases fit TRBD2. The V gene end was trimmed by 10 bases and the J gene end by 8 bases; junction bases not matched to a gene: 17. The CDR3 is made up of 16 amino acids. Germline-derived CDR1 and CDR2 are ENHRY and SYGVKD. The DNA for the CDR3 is TGTGCCACCGACGCAGCGGCTAGCGGGAGTACCCATGAGCAGTTCTTC. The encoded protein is CATDAAASGSTHEQFF.

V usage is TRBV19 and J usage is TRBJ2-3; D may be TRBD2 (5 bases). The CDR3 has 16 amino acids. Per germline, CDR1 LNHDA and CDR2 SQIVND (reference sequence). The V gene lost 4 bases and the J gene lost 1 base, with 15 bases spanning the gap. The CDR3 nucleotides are TGTGCCAGTAGTAAACCCCTCCCGAGGGGCACAGATACGCAGTATTTT. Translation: CASSKPLPRGTDTQYF.

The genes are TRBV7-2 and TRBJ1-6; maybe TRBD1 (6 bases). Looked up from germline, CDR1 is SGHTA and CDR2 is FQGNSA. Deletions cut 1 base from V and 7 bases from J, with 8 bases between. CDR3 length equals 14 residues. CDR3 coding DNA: TGTGCCAGCAGCTTAGAAAGGGGGAATTCACCCCTCCACTTT. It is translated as CASSLERGNSPLHF.

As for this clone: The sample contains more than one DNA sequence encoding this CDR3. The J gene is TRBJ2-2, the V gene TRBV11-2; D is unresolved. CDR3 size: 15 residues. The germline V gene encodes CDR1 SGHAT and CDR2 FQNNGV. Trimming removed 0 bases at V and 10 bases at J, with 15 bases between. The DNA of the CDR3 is TGTGCCAGCAGCTTAGATCAGCTGGCGGCTCTGGAGCTGTTTTTT. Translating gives CASSLDQLAALELFF.

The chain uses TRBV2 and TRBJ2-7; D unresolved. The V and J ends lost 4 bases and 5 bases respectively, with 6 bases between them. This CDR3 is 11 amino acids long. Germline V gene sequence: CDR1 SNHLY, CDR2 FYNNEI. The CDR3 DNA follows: TGTGCCAGCAGTGGTTGGGACGAGCAGTACTTC. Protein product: CASSGWDEQYF.

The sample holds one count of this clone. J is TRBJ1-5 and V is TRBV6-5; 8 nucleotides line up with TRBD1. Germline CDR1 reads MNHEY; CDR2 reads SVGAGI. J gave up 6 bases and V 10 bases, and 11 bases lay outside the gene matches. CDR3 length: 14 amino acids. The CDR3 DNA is TGTGCCACCAGCGGACAGGGAGCTCGTCAGCCCCAGCATTTT. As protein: CATSGQGARQPQHF.

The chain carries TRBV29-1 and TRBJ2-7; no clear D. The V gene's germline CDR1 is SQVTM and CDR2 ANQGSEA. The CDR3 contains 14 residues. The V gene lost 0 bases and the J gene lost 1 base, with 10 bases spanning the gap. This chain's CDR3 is CSVEDGIGSYEQYF. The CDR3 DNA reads TGCAGCGTTGAAGATGGTATCGGGTCCTACGAGCAGTACTTC.

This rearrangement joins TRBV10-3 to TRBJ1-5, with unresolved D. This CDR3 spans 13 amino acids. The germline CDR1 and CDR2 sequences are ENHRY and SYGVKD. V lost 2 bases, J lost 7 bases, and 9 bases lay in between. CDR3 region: CAISEREGQPQHF. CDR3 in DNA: TGTGCCATCAGTGAGAGGGAGGGACAGCCCCAGCATTTT.

CDR3 sequence: CASNRAQGNTIYF. CDR3 nucleotide sequence: TGTGCCAGCAACAGGGCCCAAGGAAACACCATATATTTT. V is TRBV28 and J is TRBJ1-3; possible D gene TRBD1, 6 bases. Looked up from germline, CDR1 is MDHEN and CDR2 is SYDVKM. The CDR3 totals 13 residues. Trimming took 7 bases from V and 4 from J, leaving 11 bases between them.

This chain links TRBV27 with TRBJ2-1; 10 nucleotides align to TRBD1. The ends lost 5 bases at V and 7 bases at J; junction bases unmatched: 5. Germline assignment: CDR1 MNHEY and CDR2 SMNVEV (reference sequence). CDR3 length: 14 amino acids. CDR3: CASSRTGGFNEQFF. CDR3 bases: TGTGCCAGCAGTCGGACAGGGGGTTTTAATGAGCAGTTCTTC.

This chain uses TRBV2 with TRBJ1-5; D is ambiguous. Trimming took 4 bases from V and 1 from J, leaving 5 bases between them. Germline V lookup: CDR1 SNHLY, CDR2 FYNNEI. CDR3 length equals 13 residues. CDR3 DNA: TGTGCCAGCAGTGGCGGCAGCAATCAGCCCCAGCATTTT. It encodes CASSGGSNQPQHF.

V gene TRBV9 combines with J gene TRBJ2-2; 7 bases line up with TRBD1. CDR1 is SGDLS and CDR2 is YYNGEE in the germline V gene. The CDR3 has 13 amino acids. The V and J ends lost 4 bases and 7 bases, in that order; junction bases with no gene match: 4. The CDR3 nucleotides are TGTGCCAGCAGCTCTCAGGGGGTCGGGGAGCTGTTTTTT. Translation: CASSSQGVGELFF.

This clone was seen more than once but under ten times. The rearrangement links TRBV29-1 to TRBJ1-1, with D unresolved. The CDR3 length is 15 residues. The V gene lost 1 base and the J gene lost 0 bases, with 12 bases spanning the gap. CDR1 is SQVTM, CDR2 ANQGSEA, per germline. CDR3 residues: CSVEGQYRLNTEAFF. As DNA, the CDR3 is TGCAGCGTTGAAGGTCAATACAGATTGAACACTGAAGCTTTCTTT.

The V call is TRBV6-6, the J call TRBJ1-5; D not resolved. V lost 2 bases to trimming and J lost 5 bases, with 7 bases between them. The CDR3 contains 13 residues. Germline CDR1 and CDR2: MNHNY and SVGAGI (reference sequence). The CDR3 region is CASSYGDHQPQHF. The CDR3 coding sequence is TGTGCCAGCAGTTACGGGGATCATCAGCCCCAGCATTTT.

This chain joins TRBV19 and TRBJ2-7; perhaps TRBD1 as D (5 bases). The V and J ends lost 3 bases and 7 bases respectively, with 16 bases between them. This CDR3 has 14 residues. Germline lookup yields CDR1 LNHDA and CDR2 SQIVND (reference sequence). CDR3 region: CASSIQGQLREQYF. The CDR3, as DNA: TGTGCCAGTAGTATCCAAGGACAACTACGAGAGCAGTACTTC.

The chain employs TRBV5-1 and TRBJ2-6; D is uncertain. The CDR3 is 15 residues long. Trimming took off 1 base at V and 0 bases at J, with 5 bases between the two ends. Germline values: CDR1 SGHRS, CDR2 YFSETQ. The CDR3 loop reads CASSLLPSGANVLTF. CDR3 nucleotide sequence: TGCGCCAGCAGCTTGTTACCCTCTGGGGCCAACGTCCTGACTTTC.

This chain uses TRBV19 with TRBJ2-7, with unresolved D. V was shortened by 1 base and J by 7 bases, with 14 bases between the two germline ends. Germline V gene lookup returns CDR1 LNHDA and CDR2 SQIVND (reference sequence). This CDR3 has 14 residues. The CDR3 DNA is TGTGCCAGTAGTATAGGTCCGAGCCTAAGGGAGCAGTACTTC. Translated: CASSIGPSLREQYF.

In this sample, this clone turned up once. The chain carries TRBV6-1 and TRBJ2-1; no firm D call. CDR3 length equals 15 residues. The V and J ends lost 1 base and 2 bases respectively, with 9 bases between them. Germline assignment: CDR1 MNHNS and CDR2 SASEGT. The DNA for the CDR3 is TGTGCCAGCAGTGAAGGGGAATTCCCCTACAATGAGCAGTTCTTC. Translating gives CASSEGEFPYNEQFF.

Written as DNA, the CDR3 is TGTGCCAGCAGACCACCCTTGACCGGGGACTCTGGGGCCAACGTCCTGACTTTC. Amino acids: CASRPPLTGDSGANVLTF. The chain couples TRBV5-4 to TRBJ2-6, with D perhaps TRBD2 (5 bases). V shed 5 bases and J shed 0 bases, with 18 bases lying between them. Germline CDR1 SGHNT, CDR2 YYREEE (reference sequence). The CDR3 consists of 18 residues.

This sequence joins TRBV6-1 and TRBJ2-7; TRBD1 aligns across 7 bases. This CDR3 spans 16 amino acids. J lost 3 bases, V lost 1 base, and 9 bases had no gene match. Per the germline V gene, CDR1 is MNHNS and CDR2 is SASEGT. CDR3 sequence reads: CASSEVSGTAFYEQYF. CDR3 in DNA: TGTGCCAGCAGTGAAGTAAGTGGGACAGCCTTCTACGAGCAGTACTTC.

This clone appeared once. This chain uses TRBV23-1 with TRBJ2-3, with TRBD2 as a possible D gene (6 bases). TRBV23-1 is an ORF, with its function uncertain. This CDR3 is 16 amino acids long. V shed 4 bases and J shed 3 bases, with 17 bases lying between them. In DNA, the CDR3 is TGCGCCAGCAGTCGATCCCACAGGCGGGATACAGATACGCAGTATTTT. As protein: CASSRSHRRDTDTQYF.